This T cell receptor (beta chain) was sequenced in a study of cytomegalovirus exposure and HLA in healthy donors. This CDR3 spans 15 amino acids. Germline V gene lookup returns CDR1 SGHDT and CDR2 YYEEEE. Trimming pared 0 bases from V and 0 bases from J, leaving 9 bases between. Primers included in the PCR were 60 Vbeta and 13 Jbeta primers. Assay used: immunoSEQ multiplex PCR; TCRdb lists only in-frame clones, some missing. The data contain approximately 160,000 clones, 68% of them singletons. This clone has only one observation. V gene TRBV5-6 combines with J gene TRBJ1-2; D not resolved. The TCR sequence derives from a woman between 18 and 29 years old in good health and CMV-seropositive. The specimen sequenced was PBMCs. The CDR3 coding sequence is TGTGCCAGCAGCTTGGAGGGAGGTCCTAACTATGGCTACACCTTC. Translated: CASSLEGGPNYGYTF.